The TCR beta chain under discussion was sequenced for a study of T cells in Graves' hyperthyroidism and ophthalmopathy. The study's findings and limits: Ophthalmopathy was separated from stable hyperthyroidism by a 13 V-J model. Most thyroid clonotypes expanded above 0.001 appeared in blood too.

Newly diagnosed hyperthyroidism, duration under 2 months, in patients aged 18 to 65. Cells are PBMCs isolated from roughly 10 ml of fresh blood. Amplification of TCR beta CDR3 regions used RNA as the template. Carried out on the TCR CDR3, a first-round RT-PCR used the HTBI primer set. Using its own MiXCR run on the multiplex PCR reads, TCRdb lists one record per CDR3 protein. In the table there are approximately 100,000 distinct CDR3 sequences, approximately 48% of which are singletons. With regard to this clonotype: Antigen unknown.

Material for sequencing was blood. The sequence was collected from a man aged 40-55 years with Graves' hyperthyroidism.

Here the CDR3 reads CASSAYDSNQPQHF. Here the CDR3 DNA reads TGTGCCAGCAGTGCATACGATAGCAATCAGCCCCAGCATTTT. The chain combines TRBV25-1 with TRBJ1-5; D is unclear. CDR3 size: 14 residues. Per the germline V gene, CDR1 is MGHDK and CDR2 is SYGVNS. Trimming cost V 4 bases and J 0 bases, with 7 bases left between them.